Below, 22 T cell receptor beta chains from the same sample are listed, as sequenced in a study of blood T cell repertoires in COVID-19. TCRdb's table, derived via immunoSEQ multiplex PCR, lists solely in-frame clones and lacks some. The sample yields 150,000 to 200,000 clones, around 89% seen once. The source material was peripheral blood. These TCRs come from a man between 60 and 75 years old with acute or convalescent COVID-19.

The chain carries TRBV13 and TRBJ2-1; 7 bases align to TRBD2. The germline CDR1 and CDR2 sequences are PRHDT and FYEKMQ (reference sequence). V shed 6 bases and J 9 bases; nucleotides not matched to a gene: 11. This CDR3 comprises 14 residues. The CDR3 region is CASSQLTSPPEQFF. The CDR3 DNA follows: TGTGCCAGCAGTCAACTGACTAGCCCCCCTGAGCAGTTCTTC.

The chain uses TRBV2 and TRBJ2-7, with 7 bases matching TRBD2. The CDR3 contains 13 residues. V was clipped by 6 bases and J by 4 bases; unmatched bases: 6. Germline V gene data show CDR1 as SNHLY and CDR2 as FYNNEI. The CDR3 DNA reads TGTGCCAGCAGAAGACTAGCTGAGTACGAGCAGTACTTC. Encoded protein: CASRRLAEYEQYF. The full variable domain, completed using reference TRBV2 and TRBJ2-7, is EPEVTQTPSHQVTQMGQEVILRCVPISNHLYFYWYRQILGQKVEFLVSFYNNEISEKSEIFDDQFSVERPDGSNFTLKIRSTKLEDSAMYFCASRRLAEYEQYFGPGTRLTVT.

This clone was observed once. The chain carries TRBV27 and TRBJ1-5; no clear D gene. V lost 6 bases, J lost 2 bases, and 29 bases lay in between. The CDR3 runs 20 residues. The germline CDR1 and CDR2 sequences are MNHEY and SMNVEV (reference sequence). As DNA, the CDR3 is TGTGCCAGCAGAATCTCCGGGGTCCGAAGTGGTAAACATGGCAATCAGCCCCAGCATTTT. Its translation: CASRISGVRSGKHGNQPQHF.

V and J are TRBV29-1 and TRBJ2-1; D possibly corresponds to TRBD1 (6 bases). Germline V lookup: CDR1 SQVTM, CDR2 ANQGSEA. The CDR3 has 15 residues. V shed 5 bases and J shed 0 bases, with 14 bases lying between them. CDR3 amino acids: CSVRGHFSSYNEQFF. CDR3 DNA sequence: TGCAGCGTTCGGGGACACTTTTCCTCCTACAATGAGCAGTTCTTC.

The V gene is TRBV4-1, the J gene TRBJ2-1; 9 bases line up with TRBD2. The V gene end was trimmed by 2 bases and the J gene end by 5 bases; junction bases not matched to a gene: 7. The length of the CDR3 is 16 residues. Germline CDR1 MGHRA, CDR2 YSYEKL. CDR3 sequence: CASSQTSSGANNEQFF. In nucleotides, the CDR3 is TGCGCCAGCAGCCAAACCTCTAGCGGGGCGAACAATGAGCAGTTCTTC.

The chain has TRBV9 and TRBJ1-6; 9 bases are a match to TRBD1. Germline V lookup: CDR1 SGDLS, CDR2 YYNGEE. J gave up 7 bases and V 4 bases, and 3 bases lay outside the gene matches. The CDR3 contains 14 residues. The CDR3 reads CASSNRGRNSPLHF. The CDR3 nucleotides read TGTGCCAGCAGCAACAGGGGGCGGAATTCACCCCTCCACTTT.

The rearrangement joins TRBV12-3 or TRBV12-4 to TRBJ1-2, with D unresolved. The CDR3 loop spans 12 amino acids. V was cut by 3 bases and J by 8 bases, with 10 bases left in between. The CDR3 sequence is CASSFELMGYTF. The DNA for the CDR3 is TGTGCCAGCAGTTTTGAACTGATGGGCTACACCTTC.

The genes are TRBV5-4 and TRBJ2-3; 7 positions agree with TRBD1. Germline trimming cut 1 base from V and 2 bases from J; bases unmatched to any gene: 7. Germline CDR1 SGHNT, CDR2 YYREEE (reference sequence). The CDR3 is 16 amino acids. The CDR3, as DNA: TGTGCCAGCAGCTTGAGACAGGGCTTGAACACAGATACGCAGTATTTT. This encodes CASSLRQGLNTDTQYF.

This chain joins TRBV29-1 and TRBJ2-1; no reliable D call. Germline-derived CDR1 and CDR2 are SQVTM and ANQGSEA. The CDR3 consists of 11 residues. With 5 bases removed from V and 4 bases from J, the gap between germline ends came to 6 bases. The CDR3 sequence is CSVQEYNEQFF. CDR3 DNA: TGCAGCGTTCAGGAATACAATGAGCAGTTCTTC.

The chain recombines TRBV7-8 with TRBJ2-2; 9 nucleotides match TRBD1. The V and J ends lost 5 bases and 5 bases, in that order; junction bases with no gene match: 6. The length of the CDR3 is 15 residues. The germline V gene has CDR1 SGHVS and CDR2 FQNEAQ. CDR3: CASSLRDRVTGELFF. The CDR3 DNA reads TGTGCCAGCAGCCTGAGGGACAGGGTAACCGGGGAGCTGTTTTTT. Full variable domain (rest looked up from reference TRBV7-8 and TRBJ2-2): GAGVSQSPRYKVAKRGQDVALRCDPISGHVSLFWYQQALGQGPEFLTYFQNEAQLDKSGLPSDRFFAERPEGSVSTLKIQRTQQEDSAVYLCASSLRDRVTGELFFGEGSRLTVL.

This clone was observed a single time. This chain links TRBV30 with TRBJ2-7; a possible D gene is TRBD2 (6 bases). V lost 1 base and J lost 6, with 13 bases in between. Germline loops: CDR1 GTSNPN, CDR2 SVGIG (reference sequence). This CDR3 spans 13 amino acids. The chain's CDR3 is CAWSEQRVFEQYF. The DNA for the CDR3 is TGTGCCTGGAGTGAACAGCGGGTCTTCGAGCAGTACTTC.

This clone was found a few times. The chain uses TRBV15 and TRBJ2-7, with D tentatively TRBD2 (6 bases). Trimming shortened V by 4 bases and J by 6 bases, and 13 bases separated the two germline ends. CDR3 size: 13 residues. Germline V gene data show CDR1 as LNHNV and CDR2 as YYDKDF (reference sequence). The CDR3 sequence is CATSIVRTTEQYF. The CDR3 DNA reads TGTGCCACCAGCATCGTACGGACTACCGAGCAGTACTTC. The full variable domain, with the rest looked up from reference TRBV15 and TRBJ2-7, is DAMVIQNPRYQVTQFGKPVTLSCSQTLNHNVMYWYQQKSSQAPKLLFHYYDKDFNNEADTPDNFQSRRPNTSFCFLDIRSPGLGDTAMYLCATSIVRTTEQYFGPGTRLTVT.

The chain uses TRBV6-1 and TRBJ2-7; TRBD1 might be the D (5 bases). This CDR3 has 15 amino acids. Per germline, CDR1 MNHNS and CDR2 SASEGT. Trimming removed 3 bases at V and 0 bases at J, with 12 bases between. The chain's CDR3 is CASSDTGTSSYEQYV. CDR3 bases: TGTGCCAGCAGTGACACAGGTACAAGCTCCTACGAGCAGTACGTC.

The V and J genes are TRBV11-2 and TRBJ2-3; 9 nucleotides agree with TRBD1. This CDR3 contains 17 residues. V lost 0 bases, J lost 4 bases, and 8 bases stayed unmatched. CDR1 SGHAT and CDR2 FQNNGV come from the germline V gene. CDR3 sequence reads: CASSLDRRTGVADTQYF. As DNA, the CDR3 is TGTGCCAGCAGCTTAGATCGACGGACAGGGGTCGCAGATACGCAGTATTTT.

The CDR3 spells CASSPGVNTEAFF. The CDR3 region has the DNA TGCGCCAGCAGCCCCGGGGTGAACACTGAAGCTTTCTTT. This chain links TRBV4-3 with TRBJ1-1, with D uncertain. Germline lookup yields CDR1 LGHNA and CDR2 YSLEER. The ends were cut back, 4 bases at V and 0 bases at J, with 6 bases in the middle. CDR3 length equals 13 residues.

This clone was counted once. The genes are TRBV7-3 and TRBJ2-5, with 7 bases aligning to TRBD2. The CDR3 consists of 15 residues. J was trimmed by 5 bases and V by 5 bases; bases with no gene match: 11. Germline V gene sequence: CDR1 SGHTA, CDR2 FQGTGA. CDR3: CASSKRGGDGETQYF. CDR3 nucleotides: TGTGCCAGCAGCAAAAGGGGAGGGGACGGGGAGACCCAGTACTTC.

Here the CDR3 reads CASSPAAGPCGTEAFF. The CDR3 DNA reads as TGTGCCAGCAGCCCGGCGGCGGGGCCATGTGGCACTGAAGCTTTCTTT. The chain carries TRBV21-1 and TRBJ1-1. TRBV21-1 is shown as a pseudogene. There are 16 residues in the CDR3.

The chain recombines TRBV19 with TRBJ2-1; D is possibly TRBD1 (6 bases). The CDR3 spans 16 residues. Germline CDR1 is LNHDA and CDR2 is SQIVND (reference sequence). Trimming shortened V by 5 bases and J by 7 bases, and 21 bases separated the two germline ends. Written as DNA, the CDR3 is TGTGCCAGTAGTCCGAGACAAGGGGGATCGGGGAATGAGCAGTTCTTC. The encoded protein is CASSPRQGGSGNEQFF.

The V gene is TRBV9, the J gene TRBJ2-2; no clear D. In germline, CDR1 is SGDLS, CDR2 YYNGEE. The CDR3 runs to 13 residues. The V gene lost 0 bases and the J gene lost 7 bases, with 7 bases spanning the gap. The CDR3 bases are TGTGCCAGCAGCGTAGCTTCCGGCGGGGAGCTGTTTTTT. It codes for CASSVASGGELFF.

The chain has TRBV11-2 and TRBJ1-2; D gene uncertain. Trimming left V 0 bases short and J 4 bases short, with 15 bases between. CDR1 and CDR2 from the germline V gene are SGHAT and FQNNGV. The CDR3 runs to 16 residues. The CDR3 region is CASSLEGRASFYGYTF. The CDR3 coding sequence is TGTGCCAGCAGCTTAGAGGGGAGGGCCAGCTTCTATGGCTACACCTTC.

J is TRBJ1-2 and V is TRBV7-9, with TRBD1 matching 8 bases. Germline lookup yields CDR1 SEHNR and CDR2 FQNEAQ (reference sequence). V lost 3 bases to trimming and J lost 4 bases; unmatched junction nucleotides: 1. This CDR3 region has 13 residues. In DNA form, the CDR3 reads TGTGCCAGCAGCTTGGACAGGGTCTATGGCTACACCTTC. This sequence encodes CASSLDRVYGYTF.

The chain couples TRBV7-2 to TRBJ2-1; perhaps TRBD2 as D (5 bases). The germline V and J ends were trimmed by 3 bases and 6 bases, with 12 bases remaining between them. CDR1 is SGHTA, CDR2 FQGNSA, per germline. The CDR3 has 14 amino acids. CDR3 residues: CASSFGGPINEQFF. The CDR3 DNA reads TGTGCCAGCAGCTTTGGCGGGCCTATCAATGAGCAGTTCTTC.